This T cell receptor (beta chain) was documented in a study of T cells in Graves' hyperthyroidism and ophthalmopathy (dated by TCRdb to the late 2010s). The study in broad terms: Peripheral blood samples were taken at the time of initial diagnosis, prior to any treatment. To identify distinguishing TCR V-J signatures, a discovery cohort of some 99 patients was used, comprising 40 to 45 with Graves' ophthalmopathy and around 57 with stable Graves' hyperthyroidism. Whether ophthalmopathy could be predicted prospectively was tested in an independent validation cohort made up of 18 to 20 hyperthyroidism patients plus 17 patients who later progressed to ophthalmopathy. The 100 discovery patients were randomly split 7:3 into training and test sets. Thyroid tissue and blood T-cell repertoires from more than five Graves' hyperthyroidism patients were also compared in the study. Once sampling was done, hyperthyroidism patients were given methimazole at a starting dose of 30 mg daily, whereas ophthalmopathy patients were given high-dose intravenous methylprednisolone. The paper reports TCR Vbeta CDR3 sequencing of 135 peripheral blood samples: under 45 ophthalmopathy, about 75 hyperthyroidism and around 17 progressor patients. The study at large found these results: Most expanded thyroid clonotypes (frequency above 0.001) were also detected in blood, suggesting blood repertoires may reflect thyroid immune responses. Ophthalmopathy was separated from stable hyperthyroidism by a 13 V-J signature model, with approximately 89% sensitivity and roughly 84% specificity obtained in cross-validation and 80%/75% obtained in testing. In validation, the model predicted progression to ophthalmopathy a median of approximately 6.3 months before onset, with 65% to 71% sensitivity and more than 72% specificity. Sample size was not statistically predetermined, and investigators were not blinded to group allocation.

This clonotype was picked up many times. This receptor's antigen is unknown. Base qualities are not recorded, but no much larger clone differs from it by a single base. The CDR3 runs 16 residues from the cysteine to the phenylalanine. The DNA shown is the 48-base CDR3, in frame from base 1. For CDR1 and CDR2, the germline V gene (reference sequence) lists SEHNR and FQNEAQ. V is pruned by 2 bases and J by 3 bases, leaving 10 bases of the junction without a gene match. Hyperthyroidism patients were aged 18 to 65 years and newly diagnosed, with disease duration of less than 2 months. Exclusion was applied to patients with uncontrolled infections, other autoimmune diseases, pregnancy or lactation. Diagnoses relied on clinical symptoms, serum thyroxine and TRAb, thyroid ultrasound and orbital computed tomography. Blood from progressor patients was collected at the time of first diagnosis with hyperthyroidism, before any ophthalmopathy symptoms had appeared. PBMCs were isolated from 10 ml of fresh peripheral blood by Ficoll-Paque density gradient centrifugation. Progressor patients were defined as those initially diagnosed with Graves' hyperthyroidism in whom ophthalmopathy developed during follow-up. Total RNA was extracted with Trizol reagent, and quality was checked on an Agilent 2100 Bioanalyzer.

The TCR beta CDR3 regions were amplified from RNA transcripts. For the first round of RT-PCR on the TCR CDR3, the HTBI primer set was used together with the Qiagen OneStep RT-PCR kit. Libraries were constructed in a second round of multiplex PCR, after which size selection and purification were carried out. Sequencing of the libraries was done on an Illumina HiSeq2000 using paired-end 100 bp reads. The source study handled its data this way. SOAPnuke was used to process the raw data, with reads discarded if the reads contained adapters or uncalled bases, had a mean Phred below 15, or lacked an exact constant-primer or identifier match. High-quality paired reads were merged using COPE v1.2.5, and each unique nucleotide sequence was defined as a clonotype. Clonotypes were aligned to IMGT TRBV, TRBD and TRBJ reference segments using MiTCR v1.1. The analysis was restricted to V-J combinations with a frequency above 0.0001, which together covered roughly 99% of the repertoires. A TCS score was defined as the ratio between F50 (clonal expansion) and ExV (chaos), using BLOSUM62-based TCRdist between CDR3 peptides within each V-J. Welch's t-statistics and random forest reduced roughly 540 V-J features to fewer than 15, which were used in a naive Bayes classifier (R e1071). Through fastp at Q25 and MiXCR, TCRdb rebuilt clones from the public reads, retaining in-frame beta chains. Each CDR3 protein appears once, grouped with its most common genes and DNA. The V and J calls and clone size come from TCRdb's table, not from the authors' own analysis. The sample contains around 250,000 distinct CDR3 sequences, 13% to 15% of them found a single time. The ten largest clonotypes hold 10% to 15% of the sample.

Material: blood. This receptor chain uses TRBV7-9 and TRBJ2-7; 7 junctional bases match TRBD2. The origin of this receptor is a woman in her thirties or forties with Graves' hyperthyroidism that later progressed to Graves' ophthalmopathy. The CDR3 reads CASSLYPPSGNYEQYF. The sequence in DNA is TGTGCCAGCAGCTTATATCCCCCTAGCGGTAACTACGAGCAGTACTTC. The entire variable domain, with the stretches around the CDR3 drawn from the reference TRBV7-9 and TRBJ2-7 proteins, is DTGVSQNPRHKITKRGQNVTFRCDPISEHNRLYWYRQTLGQGPEFLTYFQNEAQLEKSRLLSDRFSAERPKGSFSTLEIQRTEQGDSAMYLCASSLYPPSGNYEQYFGPGTRLTVT.